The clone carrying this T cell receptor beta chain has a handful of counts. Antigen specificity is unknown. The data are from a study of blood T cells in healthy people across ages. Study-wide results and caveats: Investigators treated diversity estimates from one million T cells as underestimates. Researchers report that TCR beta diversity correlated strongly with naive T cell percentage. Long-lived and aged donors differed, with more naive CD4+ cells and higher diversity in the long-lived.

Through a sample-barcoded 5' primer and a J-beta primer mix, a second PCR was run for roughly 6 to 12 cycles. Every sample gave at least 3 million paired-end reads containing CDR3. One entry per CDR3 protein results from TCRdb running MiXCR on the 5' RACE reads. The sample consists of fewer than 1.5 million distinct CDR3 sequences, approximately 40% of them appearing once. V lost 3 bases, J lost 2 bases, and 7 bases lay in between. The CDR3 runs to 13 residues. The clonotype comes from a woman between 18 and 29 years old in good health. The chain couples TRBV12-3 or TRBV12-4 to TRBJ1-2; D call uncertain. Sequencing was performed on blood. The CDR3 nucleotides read TGTGCCAGCAGTTTGAAGCTAAACTATGGCTACACCTTC. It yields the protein CASSLKLNYGYTF.